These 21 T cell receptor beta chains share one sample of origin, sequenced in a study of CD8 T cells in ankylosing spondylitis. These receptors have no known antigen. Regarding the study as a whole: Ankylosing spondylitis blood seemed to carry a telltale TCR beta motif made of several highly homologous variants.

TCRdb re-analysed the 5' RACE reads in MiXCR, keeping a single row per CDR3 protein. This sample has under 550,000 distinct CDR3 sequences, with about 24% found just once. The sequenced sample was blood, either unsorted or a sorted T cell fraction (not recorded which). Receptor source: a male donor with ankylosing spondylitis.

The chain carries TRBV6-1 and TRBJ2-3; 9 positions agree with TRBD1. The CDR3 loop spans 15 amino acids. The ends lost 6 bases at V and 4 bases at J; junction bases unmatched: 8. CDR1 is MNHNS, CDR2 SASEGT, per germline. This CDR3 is CASRRGDRESDTQYF. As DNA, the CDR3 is TGTGCCAGCAGGAGGGGGGACAGGGAGTCAGATACGCAGTATTTT.

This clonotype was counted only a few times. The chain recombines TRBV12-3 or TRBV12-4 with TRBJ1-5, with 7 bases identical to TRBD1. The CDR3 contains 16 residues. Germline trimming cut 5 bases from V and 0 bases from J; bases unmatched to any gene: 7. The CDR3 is CASSTGDRNSNQPQHF. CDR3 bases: TGTGCCAGCAGTACAGGGGACCGAAATAGCAATCAGCCCCAGCATTTT.

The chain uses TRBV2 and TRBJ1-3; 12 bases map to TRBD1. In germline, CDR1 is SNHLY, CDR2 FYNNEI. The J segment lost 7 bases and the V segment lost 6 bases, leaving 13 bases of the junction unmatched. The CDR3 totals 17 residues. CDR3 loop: CASSSGTGGSDGNTIYF. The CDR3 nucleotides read TGTGCCAGCAGCTCCGGGACAGGGGGCTCTGATGGGAACACCATATATTTT.

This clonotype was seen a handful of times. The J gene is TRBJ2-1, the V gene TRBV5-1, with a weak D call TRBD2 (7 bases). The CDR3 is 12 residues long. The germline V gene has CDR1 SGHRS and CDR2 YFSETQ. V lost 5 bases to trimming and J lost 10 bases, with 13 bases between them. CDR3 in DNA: TGCGCCAGCAGTTGGGAGGGGGTCGAGCAGTTCTTC. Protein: CASSWEGVEQFF.

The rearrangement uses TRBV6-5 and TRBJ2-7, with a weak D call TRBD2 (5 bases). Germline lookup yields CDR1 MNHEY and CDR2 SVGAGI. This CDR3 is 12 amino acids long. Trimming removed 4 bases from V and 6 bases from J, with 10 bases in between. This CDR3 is CASSSLAGEQYV. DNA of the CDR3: TGTGCCAGCAGTTCTCTAGCAGGCGAGCAGTACGTC.

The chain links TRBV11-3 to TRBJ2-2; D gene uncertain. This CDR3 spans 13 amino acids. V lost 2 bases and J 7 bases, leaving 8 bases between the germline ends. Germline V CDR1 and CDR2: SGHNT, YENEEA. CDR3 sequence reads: CASSLYQNGELFF. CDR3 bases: TGTGCCAGCAGCTTATACCAAAACGGGGAGCTGTTTTTT.

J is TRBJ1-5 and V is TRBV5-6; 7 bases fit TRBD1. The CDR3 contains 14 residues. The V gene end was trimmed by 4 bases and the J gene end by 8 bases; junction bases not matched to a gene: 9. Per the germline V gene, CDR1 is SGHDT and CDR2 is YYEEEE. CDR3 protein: CASSLGSGGEPQHF. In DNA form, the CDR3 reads TGTGCCAGCAGCCTGGGGTCAGGGGGGGAGCCCCAGCATTTT.

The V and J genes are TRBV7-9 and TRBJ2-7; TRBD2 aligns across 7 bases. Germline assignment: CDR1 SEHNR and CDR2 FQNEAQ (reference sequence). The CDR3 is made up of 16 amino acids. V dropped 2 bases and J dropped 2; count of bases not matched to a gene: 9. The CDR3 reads CASSLTPGGITYEQYF. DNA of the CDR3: TGTGCCAGCAGCTTAACGCCCGGGGGGATTACCTACGAGCAGTACTTC.

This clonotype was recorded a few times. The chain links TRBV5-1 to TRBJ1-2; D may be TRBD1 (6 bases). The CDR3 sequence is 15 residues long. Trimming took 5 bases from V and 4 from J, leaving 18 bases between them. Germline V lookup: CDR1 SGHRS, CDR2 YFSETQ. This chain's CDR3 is CASRFDTGLSYGYTF. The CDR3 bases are TGCGCCAGCAGATTTGATACAGGGTTAAGCTATGGCTACACCTTC.

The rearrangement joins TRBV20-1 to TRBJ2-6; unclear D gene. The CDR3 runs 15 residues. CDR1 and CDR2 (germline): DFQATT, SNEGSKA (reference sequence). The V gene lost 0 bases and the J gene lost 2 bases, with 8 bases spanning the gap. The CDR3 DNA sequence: TGCAGTGCTAGAGATAGAATCGCTGGGGCCAACGTCCTGACTTTC. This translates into CSARDRIAGANVLTF.

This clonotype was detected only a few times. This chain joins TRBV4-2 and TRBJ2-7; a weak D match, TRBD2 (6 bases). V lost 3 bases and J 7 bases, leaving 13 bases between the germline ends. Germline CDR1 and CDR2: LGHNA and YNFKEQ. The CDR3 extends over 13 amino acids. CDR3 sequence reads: CASSHEQAGEQYF. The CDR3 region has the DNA TGTGCCAGCAGCCACGAACAGGCGGGGGAGCAGTACTTC.

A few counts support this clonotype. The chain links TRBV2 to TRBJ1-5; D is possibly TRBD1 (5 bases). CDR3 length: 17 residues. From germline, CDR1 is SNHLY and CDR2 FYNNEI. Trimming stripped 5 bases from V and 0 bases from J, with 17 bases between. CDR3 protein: CASSPRQRDNSNQPQHF. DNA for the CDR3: TGTGCCAGCAGTCCCCGACAGAGAGATAATAGCAATCAGCCCCAGCATTTT.

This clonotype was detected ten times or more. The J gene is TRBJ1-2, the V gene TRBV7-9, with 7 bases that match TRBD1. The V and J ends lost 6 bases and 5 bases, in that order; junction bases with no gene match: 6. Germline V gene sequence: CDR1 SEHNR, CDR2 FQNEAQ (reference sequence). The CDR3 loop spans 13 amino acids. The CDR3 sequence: CASSPGTEYGYTF. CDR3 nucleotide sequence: TGTGCCAGCAGTCCCGGGACAGAGTATGGCTACACCTTC.

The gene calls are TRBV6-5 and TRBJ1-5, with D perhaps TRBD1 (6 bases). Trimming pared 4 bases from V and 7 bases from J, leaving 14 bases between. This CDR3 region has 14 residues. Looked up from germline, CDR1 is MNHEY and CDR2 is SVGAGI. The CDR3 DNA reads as TGTGCCAGCAGTTCAACAGGGAAGGGCCAGCCCCAGCATTTT. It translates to CASSSTGKGQPQHF.

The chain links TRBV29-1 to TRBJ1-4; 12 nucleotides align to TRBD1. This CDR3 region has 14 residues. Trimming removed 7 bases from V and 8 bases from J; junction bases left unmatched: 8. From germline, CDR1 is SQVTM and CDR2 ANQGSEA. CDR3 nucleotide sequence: TGCAGCGCCGGGACAGGGGGCGACGGGGAAAAACTGTTTTTT. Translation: CSAGTGGDGEKLFF.

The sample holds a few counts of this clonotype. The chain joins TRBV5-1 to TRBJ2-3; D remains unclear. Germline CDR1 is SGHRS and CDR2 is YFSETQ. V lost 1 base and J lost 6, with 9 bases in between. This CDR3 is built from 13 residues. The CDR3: CASSLSTRDTQYF. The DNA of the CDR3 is TGCGCCAGCAGCTTGTCTACTCGGGATACGCAGTATTTT.

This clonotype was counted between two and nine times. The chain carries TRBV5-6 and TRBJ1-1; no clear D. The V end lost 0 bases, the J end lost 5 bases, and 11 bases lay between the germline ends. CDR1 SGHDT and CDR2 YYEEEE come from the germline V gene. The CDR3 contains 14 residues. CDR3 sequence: CASSLGRVGTEAFF. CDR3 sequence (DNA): TGTGCCAGCAGCTTGGGTAGGGTTGGGACTGAAGCTTTCTTT.

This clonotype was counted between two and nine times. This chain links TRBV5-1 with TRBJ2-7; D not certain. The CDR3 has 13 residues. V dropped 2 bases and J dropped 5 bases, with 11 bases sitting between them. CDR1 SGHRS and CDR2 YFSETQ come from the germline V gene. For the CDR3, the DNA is TGCGCCAGCAGCTTTTTGCCTTCGGACGAGCAGTACTTC. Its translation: CASSFLPSDEQYF. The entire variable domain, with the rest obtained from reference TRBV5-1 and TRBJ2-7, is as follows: KAGVTQTPRYLIKTRGQQVTLSCSPISGHRSVSWYQQTPGQGLQFLFEYFSETQRNKGNFPGRFSGRQFSNSRSEMNVSTLELGDSALYLCASSFLPSDEQYFGPGTRLTVT.

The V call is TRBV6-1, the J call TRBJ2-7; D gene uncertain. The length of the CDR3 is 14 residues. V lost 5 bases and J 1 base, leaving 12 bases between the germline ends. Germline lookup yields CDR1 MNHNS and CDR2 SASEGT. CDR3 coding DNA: TGTGCCAGCAGTCCTGAGGCGGCATCCTACGAGCAGTACTTC. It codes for CASSPEAASYEQYF.

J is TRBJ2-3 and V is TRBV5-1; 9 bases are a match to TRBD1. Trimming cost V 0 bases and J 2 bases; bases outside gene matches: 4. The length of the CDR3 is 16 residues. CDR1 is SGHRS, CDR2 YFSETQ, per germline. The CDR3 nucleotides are TGCGCCAGCAGCTTGGCGGGACAGGGAGACACAGATACGCAGTATTTT. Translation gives CASSLAGQGDTDTQYF.

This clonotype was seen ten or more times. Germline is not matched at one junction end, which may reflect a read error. The CDR3 bases are TGTGCCAGCAGTTCTCGGACAGGGAACACCGGGGAGCTGTTTTTT. This translates into CASSSRTGNTGELFF. The genes are TRBV5-1 and TRBJ2-2, with 7 positions matching TRBD1. The CDR3 runs to 15 residues. The germline V gene encodes CDR1 SGHRS and CDR2 YFSETQ.